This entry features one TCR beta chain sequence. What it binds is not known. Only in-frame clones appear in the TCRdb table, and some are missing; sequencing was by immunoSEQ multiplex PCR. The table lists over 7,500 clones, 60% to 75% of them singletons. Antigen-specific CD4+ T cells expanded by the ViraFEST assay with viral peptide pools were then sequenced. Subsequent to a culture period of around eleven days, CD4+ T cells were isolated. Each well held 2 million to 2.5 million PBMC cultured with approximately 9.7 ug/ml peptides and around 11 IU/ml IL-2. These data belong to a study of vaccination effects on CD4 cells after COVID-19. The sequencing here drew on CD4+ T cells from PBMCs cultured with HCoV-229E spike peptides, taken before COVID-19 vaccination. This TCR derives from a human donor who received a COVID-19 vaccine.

The CDR3 nucleotides are TGTGCCAGCAGTGACTCGACGGTTAACTATGGCTACACCTTC. It is translated as CASSDSTVNYGYTF. This chain links TRBV6-4 with TRBJ1-2; D is uncertain. This CDR3 spans 14 amino acids. Germline CDR1 and CDR2: MRHNA and SNTAGT. Trimming took off 0 bases at V and 1 base at J, with 6 bases between the two ends.